This T cell receptor (beta chain) stems from a study of regulatory T cells in long-lasting Graves disease. Findings of the study overall: Persistent disease exhibited a predilection for TRBV28, TRBJ1-2 and TRBJ2-5.

This CDR3 is 12 amino acids long. A word on this clonotype: Its target is unknown. One base separates it from a far larger clone, so it is likely a read error.

CDR3-region Arm-PCR and iRepertoire HTBI primers produced the TCR beta libraries. TCRdb re-analysed the multiplex PCR reads in MiXCR, keeping a single row per CDR3 protein. The sample has 450,000 to 600,000 distinct CDR3 sequences, approximately 12% seen once. As for time point: newly diagnosed GD, antithyroid drugs for less than 3 months. There was RNA extracted from PBMCs, and the TCR library was made from it. These same data were also listed under a study on T cells in Graves' hyperthyroidism and ophthalmopathy.

The TCR comes from a man aged 25 to 40 with Graves disease. The J gene is TRBJ2-1, the V gene TRBV12-3 or TRBV12-4, with D possibly being TRBD1 (5 bases). The end of the DNA aligns better with TRBJ2-5, so the J call may be wrong. The sequencing used peripheral blood mononuclear cells (PBMCs), collected at new diagnosis, from a patient treated with antithyroid drugs. CDR3 nucleotides: TGTGCCAGCTCAGGGCTCAGGGAGACCCAGTACTTC. This sequence encodes CASSGLRETQYF.